This T cell receptor beta chain was sequenced in a study of control samples from healthy donors and cancer patients. Trimming stripped 4 bases from V and 1 base from J, with 7 bases between. The CDR3 covers 13 residues. The V gene's germline CDR1 is MNHEY and CDR2 SVGAGI. Some clones are missing from TCRdb's copy, which holds only in-frame ones; the method was immunoSEQ multiplex PCR. The sample has some 140,000 clones, around nine tenths seen once. This TCR was sampled from a woman aged 25 to 39 in good health. The chain has TRBV6-5 and TRBJ1-1, with a weak D call TRBD1 (5 bases). The sample comprised blood. The CDR3, as DNA: TGTGCCAGCAGTTCGCAGGGGAACACTGAAGCTTTCTTT. It specifies CASSSQGNTEAFF.